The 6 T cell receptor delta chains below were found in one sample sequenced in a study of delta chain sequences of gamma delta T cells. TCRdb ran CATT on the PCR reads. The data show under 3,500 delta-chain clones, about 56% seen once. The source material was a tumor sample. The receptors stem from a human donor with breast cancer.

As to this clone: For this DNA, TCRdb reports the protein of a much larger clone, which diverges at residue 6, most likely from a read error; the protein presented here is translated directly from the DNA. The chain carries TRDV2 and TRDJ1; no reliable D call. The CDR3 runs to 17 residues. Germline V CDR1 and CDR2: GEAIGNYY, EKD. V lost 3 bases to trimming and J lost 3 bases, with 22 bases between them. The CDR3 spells CACDPLQPPEFSDKLIF. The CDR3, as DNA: TGTGCCTGTGACCCACTACAACCTCCAGAGTTCTCCGATAAACTCATCTTT.

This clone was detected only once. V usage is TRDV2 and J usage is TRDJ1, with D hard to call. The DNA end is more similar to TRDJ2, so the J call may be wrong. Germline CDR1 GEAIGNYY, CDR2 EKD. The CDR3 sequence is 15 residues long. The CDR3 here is CACDPLWEDSGKLFF. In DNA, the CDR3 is TGTGCCTGTGACCCATTGTGGGAGGACTCCGGTAAACTCTTCTTT.

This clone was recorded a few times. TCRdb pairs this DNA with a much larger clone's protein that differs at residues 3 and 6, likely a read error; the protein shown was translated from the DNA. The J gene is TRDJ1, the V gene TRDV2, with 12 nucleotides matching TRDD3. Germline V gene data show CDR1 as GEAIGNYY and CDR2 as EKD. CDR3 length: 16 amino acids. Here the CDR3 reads CARDEPLGDTTDKLIF. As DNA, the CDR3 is TGTGCCCGTGACGAACCACTGGGGGATACCACCGATAAACTCATCTTT.

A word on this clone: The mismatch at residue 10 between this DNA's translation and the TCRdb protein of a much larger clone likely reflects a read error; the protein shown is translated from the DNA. CDR3 DNA sequence: TGTGCCTGTGACCCAGTGGGGGAGGACAGCGATAAACTCATCTTT. This translates into CACDPVGEDSDKLIF. The rearrangement uses TRDV2 and TRDJ1; 7 bases agree with TRDD3. The CDR3 consists of 15 residues. Germline V gene lookup returns CDR1 GEAIGNYY and CDR2 EKD. With 3 bases clipped from V and 4 bases from J, the junction kept 10 bases outside the gene matches.

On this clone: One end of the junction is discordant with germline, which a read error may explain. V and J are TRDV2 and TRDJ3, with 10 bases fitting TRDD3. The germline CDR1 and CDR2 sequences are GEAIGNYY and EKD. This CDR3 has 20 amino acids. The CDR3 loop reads CACDTVLGGYGSSDTRQMFF. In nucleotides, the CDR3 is TGTGCCTGTGACACCGTATTGGGGGGATACGGATCCTCGGACACCCGACAGATGTTTTTC.

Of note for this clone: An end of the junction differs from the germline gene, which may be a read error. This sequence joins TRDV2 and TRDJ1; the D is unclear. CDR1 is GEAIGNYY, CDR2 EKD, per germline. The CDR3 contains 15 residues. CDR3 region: CACGTVGTYTDKLIF. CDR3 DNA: TGTGCTTGTGGCACCGTGGGAACGTACACCGATAAACTCATCTTT.